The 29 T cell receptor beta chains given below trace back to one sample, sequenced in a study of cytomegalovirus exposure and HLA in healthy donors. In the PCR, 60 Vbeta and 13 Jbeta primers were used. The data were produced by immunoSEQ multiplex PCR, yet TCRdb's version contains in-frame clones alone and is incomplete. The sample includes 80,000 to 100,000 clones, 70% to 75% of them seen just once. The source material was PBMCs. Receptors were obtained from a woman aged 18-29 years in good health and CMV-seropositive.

CDR3 in DNA: TGTGCCAGTAGTTCGACAGGGCGGTCGGACTATGGCTACACCTTC. Its protein product is CASSSTGRSDYGYTF. This chain links TRBV19 with TRBJ1-2; 7 positions agree with TRBD1. Germline CDR1 is LNHDA and CDR2 is SQIVND (reference sequence). V lost 5 bases to trimming and J lost 3 bases; unmatched junction nucleotides: 9. The CDR3 is 15 amino acids.

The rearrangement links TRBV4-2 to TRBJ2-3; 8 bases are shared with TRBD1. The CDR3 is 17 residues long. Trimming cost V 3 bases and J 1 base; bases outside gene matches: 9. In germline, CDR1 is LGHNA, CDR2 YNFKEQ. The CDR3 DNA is TGTGCCAGCAGCCAGGAAACCAGGGGGCACCGCACAGATACGCAGTATTTT. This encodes CASSQETRGHRTDTQYF.

The CDR3 DNA follows: TGTGCCAGCTCACCCCTGTCCGTCAGCTCCTACAATGAGCAGTTCTTC. Translation gives CASSPLSVSSYNEQFF. The rearrangement joins TRBV18 to TRBJ2-1; D is uncertain. CDR1 and CDR2 (germline): KGHSH, LQKENI. The CDR3 loop spans 16 amino acids. V shed 3 bases and J shed 0 bases, with 12 bases lying between them.

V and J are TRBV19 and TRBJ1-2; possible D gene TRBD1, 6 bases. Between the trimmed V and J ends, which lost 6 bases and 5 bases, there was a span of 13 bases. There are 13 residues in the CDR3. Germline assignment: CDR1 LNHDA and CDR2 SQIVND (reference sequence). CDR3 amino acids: CASRTMDRYGYTF. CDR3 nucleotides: TGTGCCAGTAGGACTATGGACAGATATGGCTACACCTTC.

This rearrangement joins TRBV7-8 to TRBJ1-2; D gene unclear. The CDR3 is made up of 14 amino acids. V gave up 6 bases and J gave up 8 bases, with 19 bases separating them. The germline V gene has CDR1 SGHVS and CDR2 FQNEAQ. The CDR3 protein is CASSPTRGWEGYTF. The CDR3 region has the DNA TGTGCCAGCAGTCCCACCCGGGGATGGGAAGGCTACACCTTC.

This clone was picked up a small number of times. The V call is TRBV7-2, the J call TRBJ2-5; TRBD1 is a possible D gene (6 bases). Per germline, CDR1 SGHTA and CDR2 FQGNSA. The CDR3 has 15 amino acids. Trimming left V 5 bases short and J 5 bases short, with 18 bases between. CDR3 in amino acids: CASSTRQVGMETQYF. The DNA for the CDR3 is TGTGCCAGCAGCACCCGACAGGTTGGAATGGAGACCCAGTACTTC.

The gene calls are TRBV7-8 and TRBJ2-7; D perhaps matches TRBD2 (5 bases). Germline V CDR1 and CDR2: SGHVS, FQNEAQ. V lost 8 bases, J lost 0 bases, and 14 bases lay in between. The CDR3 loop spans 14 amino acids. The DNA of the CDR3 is TGTGCCAGCGTAGAGCGGTTGAGCTCCTACGAGCAGTACTTC. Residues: CASVERLSSYEQYF.

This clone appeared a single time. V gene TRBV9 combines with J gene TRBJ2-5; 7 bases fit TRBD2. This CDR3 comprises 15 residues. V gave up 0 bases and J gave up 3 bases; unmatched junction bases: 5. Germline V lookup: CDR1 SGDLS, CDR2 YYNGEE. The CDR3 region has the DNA TGTGCCAGCAGCGTAGGTGTGGCGGGGGAAGAGACCCAGTACTTC. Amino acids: CASSVGVAGEETQYF.

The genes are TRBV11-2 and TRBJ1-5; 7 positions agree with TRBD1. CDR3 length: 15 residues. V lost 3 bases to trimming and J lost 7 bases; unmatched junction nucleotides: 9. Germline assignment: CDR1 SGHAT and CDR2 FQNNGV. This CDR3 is CASSLGPTGPQPQHF. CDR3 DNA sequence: TGTGCCAGCAGCTTGGGGCCGACAGGGCCCCAGCCCCAGCATTTT.

The CDR3 sequence: CASSPRPGQGTYEQYF. DNA for the CDR3: TGCGCCAGCAGCCCCCGTCCAGGACAGGGCACCTACGAGCAGTACTTC. The rearrangement links TRBV4-1 to TRBJ2-7, with 8 bases fitting TRBD1. The CDR3 runs to 16 residues. The trim removed 4 bases at V and 2 bases at J, leaving 10 bases unmatched. CDR1 and CDR2 (germline): MGHRA, YSYEKL.

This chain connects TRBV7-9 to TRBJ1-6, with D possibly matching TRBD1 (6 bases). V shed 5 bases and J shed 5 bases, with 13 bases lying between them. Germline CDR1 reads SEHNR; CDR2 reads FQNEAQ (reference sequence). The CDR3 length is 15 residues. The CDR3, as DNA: TGTGCCAGCAGCAAGGGGGAGTCTAATAATTCACCCCTCCACTTT. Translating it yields CASSKGESNNSPLHF. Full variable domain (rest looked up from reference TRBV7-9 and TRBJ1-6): DTGVSQNPRHKITKRGQNVTFRCDPISEHNRLYWYRQTLGQGPEFLTYFQNEAQLEKSRLLSDRFSAERPKGSFSTLEIQRTEQGDSAMYLCASSKGESNNSPLHFGNGTRLTVT.

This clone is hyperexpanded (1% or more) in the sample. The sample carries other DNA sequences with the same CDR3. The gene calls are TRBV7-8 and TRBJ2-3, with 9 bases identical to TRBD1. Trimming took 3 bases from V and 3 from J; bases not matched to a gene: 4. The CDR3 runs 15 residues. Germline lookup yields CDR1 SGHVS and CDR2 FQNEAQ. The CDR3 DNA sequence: TGTGCCAGCAGCTTTGGGACAGGGAGGACAGATACGCAGTATTTT. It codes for CASSFGTGRTDTQYF.

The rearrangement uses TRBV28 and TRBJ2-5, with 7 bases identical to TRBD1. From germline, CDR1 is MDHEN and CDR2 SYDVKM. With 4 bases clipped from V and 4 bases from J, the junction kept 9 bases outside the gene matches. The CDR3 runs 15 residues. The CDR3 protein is CASSSPTGNGETQYF. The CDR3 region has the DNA TGTGCCAGCAGTTCTCCGACAGGGAACGGAGAGACCCAGTACTTC.

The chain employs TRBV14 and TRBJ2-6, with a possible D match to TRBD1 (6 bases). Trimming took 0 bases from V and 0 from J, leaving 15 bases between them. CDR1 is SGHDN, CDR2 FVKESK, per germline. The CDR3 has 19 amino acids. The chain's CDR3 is CASSQEGAGAISGANVLTF. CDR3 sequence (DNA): TGTGCCAGCAGCCAAGAGGGGGCAGGGGCGATCTCTGGGGCCAACGTCCTGACTTTC. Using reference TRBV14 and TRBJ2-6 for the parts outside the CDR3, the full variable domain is EAGVTQFPSHSVIEKGQTVTLRCDPISGHDNLYWYRRVMGKEIKFLLHFVKESKQDESGMPNNRFLAERTGGTYSTLKVQPAELEDSGVYFCASSQEGAGAISGANVLTFGAGSRLTVL.

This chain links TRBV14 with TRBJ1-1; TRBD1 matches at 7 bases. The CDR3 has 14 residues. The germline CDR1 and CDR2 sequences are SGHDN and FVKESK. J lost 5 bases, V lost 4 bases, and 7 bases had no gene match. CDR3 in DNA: TGTGCCAGCAGCCCGACAGGGATTCGAACTGAAGCTTTCTTT. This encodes CASSPTGIRTEAFF. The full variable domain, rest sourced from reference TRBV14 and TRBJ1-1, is EAGVTQFPSHSVIEKGQTVTLRCDPISGHDNLYWYRRVMGKEIKFLLHFVKESKQDESGMPNNRFLAERTGGTYSTLKVQPAELEDSGVYFCASSPTGIRTEAFFGQGTRLTVV.

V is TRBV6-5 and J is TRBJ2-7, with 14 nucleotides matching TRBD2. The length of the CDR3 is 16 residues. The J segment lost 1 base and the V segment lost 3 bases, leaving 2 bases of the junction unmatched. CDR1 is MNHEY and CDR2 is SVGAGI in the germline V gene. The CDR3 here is CASSYRLAGGSYEQYF. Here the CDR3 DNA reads TGTGCCAGCAGTTATAGACTAGCGGGGGGGTCCTACGAGCAGTACTTC.

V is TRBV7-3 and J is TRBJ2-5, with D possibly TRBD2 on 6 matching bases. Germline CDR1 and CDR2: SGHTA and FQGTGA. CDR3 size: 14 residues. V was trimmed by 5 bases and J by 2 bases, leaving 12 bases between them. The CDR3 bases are TGTGCCAGCAGCCAGGGACTGCTACAAGAGACCCAGTACTTC. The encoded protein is CASSQGLLQETQYF.

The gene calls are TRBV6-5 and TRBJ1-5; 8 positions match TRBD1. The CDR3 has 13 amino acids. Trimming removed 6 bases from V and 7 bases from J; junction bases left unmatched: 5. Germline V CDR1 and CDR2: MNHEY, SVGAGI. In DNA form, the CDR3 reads TGTGCCAGCAGATACAGGGGGGGGCAGCCCCAGCATTTT. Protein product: CASRYRGGQPQHF.

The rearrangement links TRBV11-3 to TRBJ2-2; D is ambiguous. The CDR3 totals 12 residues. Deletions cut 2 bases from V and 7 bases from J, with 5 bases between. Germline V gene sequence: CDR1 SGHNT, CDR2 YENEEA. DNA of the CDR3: TGTGCCAGCAGCTTACGCGACGGGGAGCTGTTTTTT. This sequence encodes CASSLRDGELFF.

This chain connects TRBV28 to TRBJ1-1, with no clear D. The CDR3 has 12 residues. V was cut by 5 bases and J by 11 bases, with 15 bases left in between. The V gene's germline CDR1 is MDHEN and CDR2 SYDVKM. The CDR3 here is CASSPPAQAAFF. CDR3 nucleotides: TGTGCCAGCAGTCCCCCGGCCCAGGCGGCTTTCTTT.

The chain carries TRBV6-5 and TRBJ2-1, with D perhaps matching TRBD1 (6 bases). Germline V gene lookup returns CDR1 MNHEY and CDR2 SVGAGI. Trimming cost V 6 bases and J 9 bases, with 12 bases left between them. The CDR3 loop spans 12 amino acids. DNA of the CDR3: TGTGCCAGCAGGACTGGGGGCTCTGAGCAGTTCTTC. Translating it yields CASRTGGSEQFF.

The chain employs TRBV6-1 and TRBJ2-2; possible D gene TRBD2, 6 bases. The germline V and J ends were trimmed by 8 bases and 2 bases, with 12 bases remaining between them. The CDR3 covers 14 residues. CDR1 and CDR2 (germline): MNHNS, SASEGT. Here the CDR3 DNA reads TGTGCCAGCCTCGCGGGGCCAAACACCGGGGAGCTGTTTTTT. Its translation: CASLAGPNTGELFF.

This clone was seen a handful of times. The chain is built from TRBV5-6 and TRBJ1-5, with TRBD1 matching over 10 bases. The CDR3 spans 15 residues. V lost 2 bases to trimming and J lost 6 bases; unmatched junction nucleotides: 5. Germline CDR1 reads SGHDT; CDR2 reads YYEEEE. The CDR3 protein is CASSFTGTGVQPQHF. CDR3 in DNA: TGTGCCAGCAGCTTTACCGGGACAGGGGTTCAGCCCCAGCATTTT.

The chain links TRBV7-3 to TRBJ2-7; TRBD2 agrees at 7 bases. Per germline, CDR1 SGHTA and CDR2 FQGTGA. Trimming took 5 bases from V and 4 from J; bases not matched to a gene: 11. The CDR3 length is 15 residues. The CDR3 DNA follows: TGTGCCAGCAGCGGCGCCGGCGGGGGTGCATACGAGCAGTACTTC. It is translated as CASSGAGGGAYEQYF. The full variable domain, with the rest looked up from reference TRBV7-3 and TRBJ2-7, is GAGVSQTPSNKVTEKGKYVELRCDPISGHTALYWYRQSLGQGPEFLIYFQGTGAADDSGLPNDRFFAVRPEGSVSTLKIQRTERGDSAVYLCASSGAGGGAYEQYFGPGTRLTVT.

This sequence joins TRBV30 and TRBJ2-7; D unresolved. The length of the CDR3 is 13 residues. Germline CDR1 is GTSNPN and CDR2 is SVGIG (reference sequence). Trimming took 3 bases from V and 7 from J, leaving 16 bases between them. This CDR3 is CAWSDNSLREQYF. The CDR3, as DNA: TGTGCCTGGAGCGACAACTCCCTACGAGAGCAGTACTTC.

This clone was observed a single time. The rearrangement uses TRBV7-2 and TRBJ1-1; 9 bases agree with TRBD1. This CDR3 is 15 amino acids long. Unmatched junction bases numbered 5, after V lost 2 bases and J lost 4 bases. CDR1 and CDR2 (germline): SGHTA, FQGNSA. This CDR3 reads CASSLSGDRATEAFF. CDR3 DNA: TGTGCCAGCAGCTTATCTGGGGACAGGGCCACTGAAGCTTTCTTT.

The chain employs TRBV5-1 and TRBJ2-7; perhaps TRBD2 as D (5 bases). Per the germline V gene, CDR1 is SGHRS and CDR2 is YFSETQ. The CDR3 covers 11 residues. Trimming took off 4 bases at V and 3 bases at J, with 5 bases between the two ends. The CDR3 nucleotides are TGCGCCAGCAGCCGGGACTACGAGCAGTACTTC. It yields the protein CASSRDYEQYF.

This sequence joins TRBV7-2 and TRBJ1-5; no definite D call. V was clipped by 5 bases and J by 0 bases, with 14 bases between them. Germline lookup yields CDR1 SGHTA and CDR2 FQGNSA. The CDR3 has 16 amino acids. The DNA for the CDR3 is TGTGCCAGCAGCCGAAATCCCCAGAATAGCAATCAGCCCCAGCATTTT. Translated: CASSRNPQNSNQPQHF.

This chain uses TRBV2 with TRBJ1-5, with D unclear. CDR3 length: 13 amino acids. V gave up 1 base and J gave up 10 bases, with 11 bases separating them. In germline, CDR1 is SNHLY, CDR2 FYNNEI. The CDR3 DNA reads TGTGCCAGCAGTGAAGATCTGAAACAACCCCAGCATTTT. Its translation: CASSEDLKQPQHF.